Given below is one T cell receptor (beta chain) in context. What it binds is unknown. CDR3 size: 15 residues. Trimming stripped 1 base from V and 5 bases from J, with 14 bases between. Germline CDR1 is SGHTA and CDR2 is FQGNSA. This specimen comes from a study of T cell responses to AZD1222 COVID-19 vaccine. Findings and caveats of the study: Mapped onto spike, vaccine-associated CD4 TCRs spanned it and were dominant at 160-218 and 743-854. The sample set comprised mostly white British donors with more females, and clonal diversity was possibly underestimated. Seropositive AZD1222 recipients at baseline numbered only five or six. Repertoire sampling happened only post peak T cell response.

Libraries were prepared by immunoSEQ multiplex PCR; TCRdb keeps only in-frame clonotypes and omits some of them. The sample has more than 35,000 clones; 83% are singletons. The origin of this receptor is an adult in good health. The V call is TRBV7-2, the J call TRBJ1-2; D unclear. The specimen comprised peripheral blood, sampled on day 0 of AZD1222 vaccination. The DNA for the CDR3 is TGTGCCAGCAGCTTAGTTGGCAGCTTCGGGTATGGCTACACCTTC. It is translated as CASSLVGSFGYGYTF.